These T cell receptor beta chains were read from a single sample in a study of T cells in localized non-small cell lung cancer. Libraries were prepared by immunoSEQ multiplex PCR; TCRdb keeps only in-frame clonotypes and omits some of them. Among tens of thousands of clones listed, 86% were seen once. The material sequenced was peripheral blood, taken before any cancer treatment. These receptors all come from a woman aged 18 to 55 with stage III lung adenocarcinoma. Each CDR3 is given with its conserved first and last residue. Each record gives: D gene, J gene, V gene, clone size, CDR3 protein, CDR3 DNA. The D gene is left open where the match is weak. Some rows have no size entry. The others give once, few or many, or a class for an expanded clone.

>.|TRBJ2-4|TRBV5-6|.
CASSLVPGTFENIQYF
TGTGCCAGCAGCTTGGTGCCAGGGACCTTTGAAAACATTCAGTACTTC
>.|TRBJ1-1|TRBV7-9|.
CASSFLPGHHTEAFF
TGTGCCAGCAGCTTCCTTCCGGGACACCACACTGAAGCTTTCTTT
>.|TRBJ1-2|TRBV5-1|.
CASSPGRGNRGGGYTF
TGCGCCAGCTCCCCAGGTCGGGGCAATAGAGGGGGTGGCTACACCTTC
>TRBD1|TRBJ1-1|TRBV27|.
CASRLRDRLEAFF
TGTGCCAGCAGGTTACGGGACAGGCTTGAAGCTTTCTTT
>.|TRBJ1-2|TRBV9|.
CASAGVGWGYTF
TGTGCCAGCGCAGGGGTAGGGTGGGGCTACACCTTC
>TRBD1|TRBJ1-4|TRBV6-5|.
CASSPRTGGNEKLFF
TGTGCCAGCAGTCCCCGGACAGGGGGAAATGAAAAACTGTTTTTT
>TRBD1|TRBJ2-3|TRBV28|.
CASSFGQGAIDTQYF
TGTGCCAGCAGTTTTGGACAGGGGGCTATAGATACGCAGTATTTT
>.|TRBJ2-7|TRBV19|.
CASSIQGNEQYF
TGTGCCAGTAGTATTCAGGGGAACGAGCAGTACTTC
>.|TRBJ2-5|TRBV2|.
CASSGRDGGQLEATQYF
TGTGCCAGCAGTGGTCGGGACGGGGGCCAACTAGAAGCGACCCAGTACTTC
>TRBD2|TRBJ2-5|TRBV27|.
CASSLLIGGTQETQYF
TGTGCCAGCAGTCTCCTGATCGGGGGGACTCAAGAGACCCAGTACTTC
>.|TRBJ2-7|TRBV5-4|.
CASSPPSAPYEQYF
TGTGCCAGCAGCCCTCCCTCGGCCCCCTACGAGCAGTACTTC
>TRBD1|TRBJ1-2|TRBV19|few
CASSIGTGGVYTF
TGTGCCAGTAGTATCGGGACAGGGGGTGTCTACACCTTC
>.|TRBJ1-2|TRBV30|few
CAWSGGTYGYTF
TGTGCCTGGAGTGGGGGTACCTATGGCTACACCTTC
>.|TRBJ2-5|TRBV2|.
CASTATGAETQYF
TGTGCCAGCACCGCCACGGGGGCAGAGACCCAGTACTTC
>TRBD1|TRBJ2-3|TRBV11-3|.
CASSLDDRGADTQYF
TGTGCCAGCAGCTTAGATGACAGGGGGGCAGATACGCAGTATTTT
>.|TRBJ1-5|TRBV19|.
CASSITPPEDQPQHF
TGTGCCAGTAGTATCACCCCCCCGGAGGATCAGCCCCAGCATTTT
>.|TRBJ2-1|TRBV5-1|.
CASSLSGASSYNEQFF
TGCGCCAGCAGCTTGTCGGGCGCCAGCTCCTACAATGAGCAGTTCTTC
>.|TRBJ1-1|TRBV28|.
CASSLSLGNTEAFF
TGTGCCAGCAGTTTAAGTCTGGGGAACACTGAAGCTTTCTTT
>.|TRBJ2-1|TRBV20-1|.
CSAAGNEQFF
TGCAGTGCTGCCGGAAATGAGCAGTTCTTC
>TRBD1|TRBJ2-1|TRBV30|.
CAWSSDRVGPPQAEQFF
TGTGCCTGGAGTTCCGACAGGGTCGGGCCCCCACAGGCTGAGCAGTTCTTC
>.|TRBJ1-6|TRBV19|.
CASSILTGDSYNSPLHF
TGTGCCAGTAGTATACTCACCGGGGACTCCTATAATTCACCCCTCCACTTT
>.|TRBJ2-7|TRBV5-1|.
CASSFSRQSYEQYF
TGCGCCAGCAGCTTTTCACGGCAATCCTACGAGCAGTACTTC
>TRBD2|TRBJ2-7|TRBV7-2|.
CASSPGLVGYEQYF
TGTGCCAGCAGCCCTGGACTAGTTGGGTACGAGCAGTACTTC
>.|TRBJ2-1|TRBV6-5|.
CASRTYPWAAPFF
TGTGCCAGCAGAACTTACCCGTGGGCGGCGCCATTCTTC
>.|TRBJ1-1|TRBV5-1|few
CASSLVADEAFF
TGCGCCAGCAGCTTGGTAGCCGACGAAGCTTTCTTT
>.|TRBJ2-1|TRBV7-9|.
CASSVYNEQFF
TGTGCCAGCAGCGTATACAATGAGCAGTTCTTC
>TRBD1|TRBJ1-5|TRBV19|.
CASSMEQGFKPQHF
TGTGCCAGTAGTATGGAACAGGGGTTCAAGCCCCAGCATTTT
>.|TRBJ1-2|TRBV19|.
CASTAGGAEGYGYTF
TGTGCCAGCACGGCGGGGGGGGCAGAGGGCTATGGCTACACCTTC
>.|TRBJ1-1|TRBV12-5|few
CASGPLGGRNTEAFF
TGTGCTAGTGGTCCCCTGGGGGGGAGGAACACTGAAGCTTTCTTT
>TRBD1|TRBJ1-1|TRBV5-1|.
CASSPHGTGDTEAFF
TGCGCCAGCAGCCCCCATGGGACAGGGGACACTGAAGCTTTCTTT
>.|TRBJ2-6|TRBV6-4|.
CASSGSGANVLTF
TGTGCCAGCAGTGGCTCTGGGGCCAACGTCCTGACTTTC
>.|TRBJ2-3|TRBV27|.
CASLRGDTQYF
TGTGCCAGCCTCCGCGGGGATACGCAGTATTTT
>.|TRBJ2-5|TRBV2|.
CASSKERYQETQYF
TGTGCCAGCAGTAAGGAGAGGTACCAAGAGACCCAGTACTTC
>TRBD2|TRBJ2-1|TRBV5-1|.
CASSLELAGGAEQFF
TGCGCCAGCAGCTTGGAACTAGCGGGAGGGGCGGAGCAGTTCTTC
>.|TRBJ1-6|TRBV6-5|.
CASSYGGGPLHF
TGTGCCAGCAGTTACGGGGGAGGGCCCCTCCACTTT
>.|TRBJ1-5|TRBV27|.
CASSYGTDNQPQHF
TGTGCCAGCAGTTACGGGACGGACAATCAGCCCCAGCATTTT
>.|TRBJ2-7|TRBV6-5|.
CASSPWLDSYEQYF
TGTGCCAGCAGTCCCTGGCTCGATTCCTACGAGCAGTACTTC
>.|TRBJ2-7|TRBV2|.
CASTGDSYEQYF
TGTGCCAGCACCGGCGACTCCTACGAGCAGTACTTC
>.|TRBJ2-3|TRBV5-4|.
CASSSGLQSTDTQYF
TGTGCCAGCAGCTCCGGACTACAAAGCACAGATACGCAGTATTTT
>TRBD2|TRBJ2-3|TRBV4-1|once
CASSQVQALSGGADTQYF
TGCGCCAGCAGCCAAGTCCAAGCCCTTAGCGGGGGGGCGGATACGCAGTATTTT
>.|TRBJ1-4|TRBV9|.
CASSVVGRQGEKLFF
TGTGCCAGCAGCGTAGTGGGGCGGCAGGGGGAAAAACTGTTTTTT
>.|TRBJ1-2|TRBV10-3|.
CALWTDYGYTF
TGTGCCCTCTGGACAGATTATGGCTACACCTTC
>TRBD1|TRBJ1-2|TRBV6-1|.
CASSRQGAMDYGYTF
TGTGCCAGCAGTAGACAGGGGGCGATGGACTATGGCTACACCTTC
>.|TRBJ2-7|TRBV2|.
CASRQGDVTYEQYF
TGTGCCAGCAGGCAGGGTGATGTCACCTACGAGCAGTACTTC
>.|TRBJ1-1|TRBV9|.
CASSVRARTEAFF
TGTGCCAGCAGCGTACGGGCTCGAACTGAAGCTTTCTTT
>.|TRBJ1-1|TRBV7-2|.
CASSLNAQVTEAFF
TGTGCCAGCAGCTTAAACGCGCAAGTCACTGAAGCTTTCTTT
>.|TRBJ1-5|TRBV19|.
CASSDRSSNQPQHF
TGTGCCAGTAGTGACAGAAGTAGCAATCAGCCCCAGCATTTT
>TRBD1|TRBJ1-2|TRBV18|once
CASSSIRDRDNYGYTF
TGTGCCAGCTCATCGATCCGGGACAGAGATAACTATGGCTACACCTTC
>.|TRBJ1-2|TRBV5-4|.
CASSPSQGGPPNGYTF
TGTGCCAGCAGCCCTTCTCAGGGAGGGCCGCCGAATGGCTACACCTTC
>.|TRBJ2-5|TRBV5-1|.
CASSLDNQETQYF
TGCGCCAGCAGCTTGGACAACCAAGAGACCCAGTACTTC
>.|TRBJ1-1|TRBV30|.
CAWTVGAGGNTEAFF
TGTGCCTGGACAGTGGGGGCAGGTGGGAACACTGAAGCTTTCTTT
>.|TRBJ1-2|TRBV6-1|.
CASSDSLGGYTF
TGTGCCAGCAGTGATTCTCTGGGGGGCTACACCTTC
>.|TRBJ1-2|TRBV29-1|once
CSVEDRDYGYTF
TGCAGCGTTGAAGACAGGGATTATGGCTACACCTTC
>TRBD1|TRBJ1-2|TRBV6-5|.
CASSYPGQGAGGYTF
TGTGCCAGCAGTTACCCGGGACAGGGGGCGGGAGGCTACACCTTC
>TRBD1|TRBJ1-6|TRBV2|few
CASRGQGAKSPLHF
TGTGCCAGCAGGGGACAGGGGGCGAAGTCACCCCTCCACTTT
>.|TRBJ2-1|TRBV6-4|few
CASSDSGGENYNEQFF
TGTGCCAGCAGTGACTCGGGCGGGGAAAACTACAATGAGCAGTTCTTC
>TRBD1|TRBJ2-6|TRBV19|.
CASSPGTGGTGANVLTF
TGTGCCAGTAGTCCTGGGACAGGGGGCACTGGGGCCAACGTCCTGACTTTC
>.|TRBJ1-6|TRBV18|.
CASSQDTLAGSPLHF
TGTGCCAGCTCACAGGACACCCTCGCGGGTTCACCCCTCCACTTT